These T cell receptor beta chains were read from a single sample in a study of cytomegalovirus exposure and HLA in healthy donors. Sequencing used immunoSEQ multiplex PCR; TCRdb keeps in-frame clones, though not all of them. The data show roughly 190,000 clones, around 83% seen once. Sequences were obtained from PBMCs. Source of these receptors: a woman aged 40 to 50 in good health and CMV-seronegative. CDR3s include the opening cysteine and the closing phenylalanine or tryptophan. D genes are given only for firm matches. The size field is filled for only some rows; it gives once, few, many or a size class.

D	V	J	size	DNA	CDR3
-	TRBV10-3	TRBJ2-7	-	TGTGCCATCAGTGAGTCGGGCAGAACCTACGAGCAGTACTTC	CAISESGRTYEQYF
TRBD2	TRBV15	TRBJ2-1	-	TGTGCCACCAGCAGAGGGGGGAGTAGCGGGAGCGCGATTTACCCCTCCTACAATGAGCAGTTCTTC	CATSRGGSSGSAIYPSYNEQFF
TRBD1	TRBV4-3	TRBJ2-3	-	TGCGCCAGCAGCCAAGTCAGGGACAGCGGCACAGATACGCAGTATTTT	CASSQVRDSGTDTQYF
TRBD1	TRBV29-1	TRBJ2-5	-	TGCAGCGTTGAAAGTGACAGGGGGCGTCAAGAGACCCAGTACTTC	CSVESDRGRQETQYF
-	TRBV2	TRBJ2-2	-	TGTGCCAGCAGTGATCGACGGATAGGAGACGTCGACACCGGGGAGCTGTTTTTT	CASSDRRIGDVDTGELFF
-	TRBV7-3	TRBJ2-7	-	TGTGCCAGCGCCTCACAAGCGGTGAGGCGGGACGAGCAGTACTTC	CASASQAVRRDEQYF
-	TRBV6-6	TRBJ2-5	-	TGTGCCAGCACCTCTATCTTCGGAGGGTCGGGGACCCAGTACTTC	CASTSIFGGSGTQYF
-	TRBV19	TRBJ1-3	-	TGTGCCAGTAGTATAGTTGGCAGGCTTGGAAACACCATATATTTT	CASSIVGRLGNTIYF
TRBD2	TRBV7-2	TRBJ2-3	once	TGTGCCAGCAGCTGGACTAGCGGGGTCACAGATACGCAGTATTTT	CASSWTSGVTDTQYF
TRBD2	TRBV4-1	TRBJ2-7	-	TGCGCCAGCAGCCAAGAGGGACTAGCGGGAGCGAACGAGCAGTACTTC	CASSQEGLAGANEQYF
-	TRBV6-5	TRBJ1-3	-	TGTGCCAGCAGTAACAAGAACTCTGGAAACACCATATATTTT	CASSNKNSGNTIYF
TRBD2	TRBV11-3	TRBJ2-5	-	TGTGCCAGCAGCTTAGTTGGGGGAGGGTTAAGAGAGACCCAGTACTTC	CASSLVGGGLRETQYF
TRBD2	TRBV6-5	TRBJ2-4	-	TGTGCCAGCAGACCCACTAGCGGCAAAAACATTCAGTACTTC	CASRPTSGKNIQYF
TRBD2	TRBV7-9	TRBJ2-5	-	TGTGCCAGCAGCGTTCGGACTAGCGGGAGTGAGACCCAGTACTTC	CASSVRTSGSETQYF
TRBD1	TRBV6-5	TRBJ1-1	-	TGTGCCAGCAGGCCGGACAGGGGGATGGCTTTCTTT	CASRPDRGMAFF
-	TRBV19	TRBJ1-1	-	TGTGCCAGTAGTATCCGCAAAGGCGGACTGTTGATCACTGAAGCTTTCTTT	CASSIRKGGLLITEAFF
TRBD1	TRBV9	TRBJ2-2	-	TGTGCCAGCAGCGTAGAGGGGGCCAACACCGGGGAGCTGTTTTTT	CASSVEGANTGELFF
TRBD2	TRBV28	TRBJ2-3	-	TGTGCCAGCAGTTTAGCGCTAGCGGGATCCACAGATACGCAGTATTTT	CASSLALAGSTDTQYF
TRBD2	TRBV7-9	TRBJ2-4	-	TGTGCCAGCAGCCCTCGGGAGGCCCCCAAAAACATTCAGTACTTC	CASSPREAPKNIQYF
-	TRBV19	TRBJ1-1	-	TGTGCCAGTAGTATAGATCGATTGAGTACTGAAGCTTTCTTT	CASSIDRLSTEAFF
-	TRBV4-1	TRBJ1-1	once	TGCGCCAGCAGCCAATCAATCCTAGGGGGAAACACTGAAGCTTTCTTT	CASSQSILGGNTEAFF
TRBD1	TRBV7-3	TRBJ2-3	-	TGTGCCAGCAGCTTAACCCTCGTACAGGGGGCGAGTGCGGATACGCAGTATTTT	CASSLTLVQGASADTQYF
TRBD1	TRBV7-2	TRBJ2-5	-	TGTGCCAGCAGCTTAGACGGGACAGGGATTGGGGAGACCCAGTACTTC	CASSLDGTGIGETQYF